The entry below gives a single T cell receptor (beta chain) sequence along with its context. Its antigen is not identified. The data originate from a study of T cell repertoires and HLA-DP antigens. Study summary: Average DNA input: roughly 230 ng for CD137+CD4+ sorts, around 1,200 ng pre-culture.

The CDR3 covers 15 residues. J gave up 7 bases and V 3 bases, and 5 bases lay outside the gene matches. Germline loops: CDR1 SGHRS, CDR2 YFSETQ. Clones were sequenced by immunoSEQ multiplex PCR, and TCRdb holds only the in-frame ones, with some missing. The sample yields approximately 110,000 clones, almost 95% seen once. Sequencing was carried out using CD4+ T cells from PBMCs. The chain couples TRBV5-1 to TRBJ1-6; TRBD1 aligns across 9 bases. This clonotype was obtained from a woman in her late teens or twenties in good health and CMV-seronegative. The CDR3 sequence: CASSSLGQGNSPLHF. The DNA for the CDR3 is TGCGCCAGCAGCTCCCTTGGACAGGGGAATTCACCCCTCCACTTT.